The clone carrying this TCR beta chain showed up many times. The data belong to a study of T cells in Graves' hyperthyroidism and ophthalmopathy. CDR1 and CDR2 (germline): SGHRS, YFSETQ. The CDR3 is made up of 14 amino acids. Trimming shortened V by 4 bases and J by 3 bases, and 14 bases separated the two germline ends. Amplification yielded TCR beta CDR3 regions, with RNA transcripts as the source. The TCR CDR3 first-round RT-PCR relied on the HTBI primer set. TCRdb ran MiXCR on the multiplex PCR reads and lists one entry per CDR3 protein. The data show about 360,000 distinct CDR3 sequences, roughly 13% seen once.

Sequenced sample: blood. The source of this sequence is a woman in her late teens or twenties with Graves' hyperthyroidism. The chain joins TRBV5-1 to TRBJ2-7; D may be TRBD1 or TRBD2 (5 bases each). The CDR3 coding sequence is TGCGCCAGCAGCCGGGACGTCGAGCTCTACGAGCAGTACTTC. Protein sequence: CASSRDVELYEQYF.